This paragraph covers one TCR beta chain sequence. The sample originates from a study of blood T cell repertoires in COVID-19. Study background: PBMCs, B-cell-depleted T cells, or T cells were the source of the cDNA or gDNA that made up the material.

The CDR3 extends over 15 amino acids. The germline gives CDR1 SGHRS, CDR2 YFSETQ. Trimming took 4 bases from V and 3 from J; bases not matched to a gene: 6. In the source study's methods: Reference gene primer amplification gave nucleated cell count estimates. The table came from immunoSEQ multiplex PCR; TCRdb's copy has only in-frame clones and leaves some out. V, J and clone size reflect that table, while D and trimming were determined from the DNA. The data contain about 120,000 clones, roughly nine tenths of them singletons. In Seattle, patients joined the study during active infection and were tracked longitudinally.

Sequencing input: peripheral blood. The V gene is TRBV5-1, the J gene TRBJ1-5; TRBD1 aligns across 8 bases. This TCR was recovered from a man in his 60s with COVID-19, enrolled during active disease. The CDR3 bases are TGCGCCAGCAGCCCACAGGGACAGGACAATCAGCCCCAGCATTTT. Translating it yields CASSPQGQDNQPQHF.